The 9 T cell receptor beta chains given below trace back to one sample, sequenced in a study of PD-1 blockade in mismatch repair-deficient tumors. The protocol was immunoSEQ multiplex PCR, while the TCRdb copy is restricted to in-frame clones and leaves out a portion. The profile shows fewer than 20,000 clones, roughly four fifths of them singletons. Sample: PBMCs, taken 4 weeks after starting pembrolizumab. All receptors derive from an adult with mismatch repair-deficient cancer.

The gene calls are TRBV29-1 and TRBJ2-1, with D maybe TRBD1 (7 bases). From germline, CDR1 is SQVTM and CDR2 ANQGSEA. The V end lost 6 bases, the J end lost 6 bases, and 18 bases lay between the germline ends. The CDR3 runs to 14 residues. CDR3 protein: CSVHPGGLVNEQFF. CDR3 sequence (DNA): TGCAGCGTCCATCCAGGGGGGTTGGTCAATGAGCAGTTCTTC.

V is TRBV5-1 and J is TRBJ2-4; 7 bases match TRBD2. Per germline, CDR1 SGHRS and CDR2 YFSETQ. V lost 0 bases, J lost 7 bases, and 10 bases stayed unmatched. The length of the CDR3 is 16 residues. In DNA, the CDR3 is TGCGCCAGCAGCTTGGCCTGGGGGGGAATGAGGAACATTCAGTACTTC. Residues: CASSLAWGGMRNIQYF.

This rearrangement joins TRBV21-1 to TRBJ2-5; the D call of TRBD1 is as the table states it, not checked on the DNA. TRBV21-1 constitutes a pseudogene. This CDR3 has 17 amino acids. The CDR3 nucleotides are TGTGCCAGCAGCCCTAGGAGATGGACAGCTCCTCTAAAGACCCAGTACTTC. It yields the protein CASSPRRWTAPLKTQYF.

The rearrangement links TRBV7-2 to TRBJ2-3; D possibly corresponds to TRBD2 (6 bases). The CDR3 sequence is 15 residues long. Germline V CDR1 and CDR2: SGHTA, FQGNSA. The V end was cut by 1 base, the J end by 7 bases, with 15 bases between. This chain's CDR3 is CASSLDGGSRNTQYF. CDR3 sequence (DNA): TGTGCCAGCAGCTTAGATGGGGGGAGTAGGAATACGCAGTATTTT.

In its sample, this clone was seen a few times. V and J are TRBV7-2 and TRBJ2-7; 8 nucleotides align to TRBD2. CDR3 length equals 15 residues. Trimming at V came to 3 bases and at J to 2 bases, leaving 6 bases not matched to a gene. Germline V lookup: CDR1 SGHTA, CDR2 FQGNSA. CDR3 coding DNA: TGTGCCAGCAGCTTCTTAGCGGGACCGCCCTACGAGCAGTACTTC. The encoded protein is CASSFLAGPPYEQYF.

This clone is a singleton in its sample. The chain couples TRBV28 to TRBJ1-2; 7 bases map to TRBD1. The germline gives CDR1 MDHEN, CDR2 SYDVKM. This CDR3 region has 12 residues. The junction had 1 base not matched to a gene; V was cut back by 4 bases and J by 5 bases. CDR3 sequence (DNA): TGTGCCAGCAGTTCAGGGGGGTATGGCTACACCTTC. This codes for CASSSGGYGYTF.

The chain carries TRBV6-5 and TRBJ2-1, with a weak D call TRBD1 (6 bases). V was pared by 2 bases and J by 5 bases, with 10 bases between. CDR3 size: 14 residues. The germline gives CDR1 MNHEY, CDR2 SVGAGI. The CDR3 DNA sequence: TGTGCCAGCAGTTACGAGGACAGAAACAATGAGCAGTTCTTC. Translation: CASSYEDRNNEQFF.

The rearrangement joins TRBV15 to TRBJ2-4; D is ambiguous. The germline gives CDR1 LNHNV, CDR2 YYDKDF (reference sequence). With 1 base removed from V and 5 bases from J, the gap between germline ends came to 9 bases. The CDR3 runs 14 residues. Here the CDR3 DNA reads TGTGCCACCAGCAGAGGCGGATCCCAAAACATTCAGTACTTC. Translation: CATSRGGSQNIQYF. The full variable domain, its missing parts supplied by reference TRBV15 and TRBJ2-4, is DAMVIQNPRYQVTQFGKPVTLSCSQTLNHNVMYWYQQKSSQAPKLLFHYYDKDFNNEADTPDNFQSRRPNTSFCFLDIRSPGLGDTAMYLCATSRGGSQNIQYFGAGTRLSVL.

The chain couples TRBV7-9 to TRBJ1-3; D unclear. Germline V CDR1 and CDR2: SEHNR, FQNEAQ (reference sequence). Trimming stripped 5 bases from V and 0 bases from J, with 23 bases between. The CDR3 runs 19 residues. The CDR3, as DNA: TGTGCCAGCAGCCCAAGTGGGTCCGGGTCCTTATACTCTGGAAACACCATATATTTT. Protein sequence: CASSPSGSGSLYSGNTIYF.